This TCR beta chain appears in the sequencing data of a study of immune heterogeneity within non-small cell lung tumors. About the research overall: Among the tumors, 4 were squamous cell carcinomas, roughly ten were non-squamous carcinomas and 1 was not otherwise specified.

As for this clonotype: Being one base from a much bigger clone, this may be a read error.

CDR3 of TCR beta was amplified by multiplex PCR that used 32 V and 13 J primers. From the multiplex PCR reads, TCRdb called clonotypes with MiXCR, one entry per CDR3 protein. The sample has around 16,000 distinct CDR3 sequences, 28% seen once. Bulk tumor genomic DNA served as template, at roughly 600 ng per sample. Taken during surgery, several biopsies per primary tumor were spaced as far apart as possible within the tumor mass. Curative operations were performed on patients who had untreated, newly diagnosed non-small cell lung cancer. The receptor was isolated from a man in his forties with non-small cell lung cancer. Sequenced material: lung tumor tissue.

Here the CDR3 reads CASSPWTHYEQYF. CDR3 DNA: TGTGCCAGCTCACCATGGACCCACTACGAGCAGTACTTC. The chain links TRBV18 to TRBJ2-7; D not resolved. Per germline, CDR1 KGHSH and CDR2 LQKENI. The CDR3 extends over 13 amino acids. The ends were cut back, 2 bases at V and 3 bases at J, with 8 bases in the middle.